One sample yielded the 8 T cell receptor beta chains listed below, sequenced in a study of cytomegalovirus exposure and HLA in healthy donors. Primers included in the PCR were 60 Vbeta and 13 Jbeta primers. The table came from immunoSEQ multiplex PCR; TCRdb's copy has only in-frame clones and leaves some out. Of 150,000 or so clones detected, 65% to 80% appear once; the ten largest clones hold approximately 13%. Material for sequencing was PBMCs. The receptors derive from a man aged 40-50 years in good health and CMV-seropositive.

This chain joins TRBV6-5 and TRBJ2-7, with a tentative D call TRBD1 (5 bases). Germline CDR1 MNHEY, CDR2 SVGAGI. V gave up 2 bases and J gave up 5 bases, with 19 bases separating them. There are 16 residues in the CDR3. CDR3 in DNA: TGTGCCAGCAGTTACCGCCTCAGGGTGACCGTCCACGAGCAGTACTTC. Translation gives CASSYRLRVTVHEQYF.

The chain uses TRBV19 and TRBJ1-5, with D tentatively TRBD1 (5 bases). With 1 base removed from V and 4 bases from J, the gap between germline ends came to 14 bases. This CDR3 is built from 16 residues. Germline loops: CDR1 LNHDA, CDR2 SQIVND (reference sequence). The CDR3 sequence is CASSIVAGRSNQPQHF. For the CDR3, the DNA is TGTGCCAGTAGTATAGTCGCGGGACGGAGTAATCAGCCCCAGCATTTT.

This chain joins TRBV7-9 and TRBJ2-7; the match to TRBD2 covers 10 bases. This CDR3 comprises 18 residues. Trimming at V came to 4 bases and at J to 2 bases, leaving 14 bases not matched to a gene. Germline V gene sequence: CDR1 SEHNR, CDR2 FQNEAQ (reference sequence). CDR3 nucleotide sequence: TGTGCCAGCAGCTCGTCAGTAGCGGGAGGACGGGGAACCTACGAGCAGTACTTC. Translated, it gives CASSSSVAGGRGTYEQYF.

A few counts support this clone. The J gene is TRBJ2-7, the V gene TRBV6-4, with a weak D call TRBD1 (7 bases). Trimming took 4 bases from V and 6 from J, leaving 13 bases between them. The germline CDR1 and CDR2 sequences are MRHNA and SNTAGT. The length of the CDR3 is 13 residues. The CDR3 DNA sequence: TGTGCCAGCAGTGCGCAGGGGGGTGCCGAGCAGTACTTC. It codes for CASSAQGGAEQYF.

This chain joins TRBV11-2 and TRBJ1-2, with 12 bases that match TRBD1. The V gene end was trimmed by 4 bases and the J gene end by 5 bases; junction bases not matched to a gene: 14. This CDR3 has 18 amino acids. Germline V lookup: CDR1 SGHAT, CDR2 FQNNGV. For the CDR3, the DNA is TGTGCCAGCAGCTCACTGCGGGACAGGGGGCTGCTAGGGTATGGCTACACCTTC. This codes for CASSSLRDRGLLGYGYTF. Drawing the rest from reference TRBV11-2 and TRBJ1-2, the complete variable domain is EAGVAQSPRYKIIEKRQSVAFWCNPISGHATLYWYQQILGQGPKLLIQFQNNGVVDDSQLPKDRFSAERLKGVDSTLKIQPAKLEDSAVYLCASSSLRDRGLLGYGYTFGSGTRLTVV.

This clone was seen only a few times. The chain combines TRBV25-1 with TRBJ2-5; D not resolved. Germline loops: CDR1 MGHDK, CDR2 SYGVNS. V gave up 3 bases and J gave up 5 bases, with 16 bases separating them. The CDR3 consists of 15 residues. CDR3 nucleotides: TGTGCCAGCAGTGACTCCGCGGTGGCTATGGAGACCCAGTACTTC. This translates into CASSDSAVAMETQYF.

A few counts support this clone. V gene TRBV4-1 combines with J gene TRBJ1-5; D ambiguous. The V gene lost 4 bases and the J gene lost 4 bases, with 11 bases spanning the gap. CDR1 is MGHRA and CDR2 is YSYEKL in the germline V gene. This CDR3 has 14 amino acids. CDR3 region: CASSLLGLNQPQHF. The DNA of the CDR3 is TGCGCCAGCAGCCTTCTCGGGTTAAATCAGCCCCAGCATTTT.

The chain is built from TRBV5-6 and TRBJ1-6; D gene unclear. The V gene lost 1 base and the J gene lost 7 bases, with 9 bases spanning the gap. This CDR3 has 14 residues. Looked up from germline, CDR1 is SGHDT and CDR2 is YYEEEE. The CDR3 nucleotides read TGTGCCAGCAGCTTGCTTCCTAAAAATTCACCCCTCCACTTT. Translated: CASSLLPKNSPLHF.